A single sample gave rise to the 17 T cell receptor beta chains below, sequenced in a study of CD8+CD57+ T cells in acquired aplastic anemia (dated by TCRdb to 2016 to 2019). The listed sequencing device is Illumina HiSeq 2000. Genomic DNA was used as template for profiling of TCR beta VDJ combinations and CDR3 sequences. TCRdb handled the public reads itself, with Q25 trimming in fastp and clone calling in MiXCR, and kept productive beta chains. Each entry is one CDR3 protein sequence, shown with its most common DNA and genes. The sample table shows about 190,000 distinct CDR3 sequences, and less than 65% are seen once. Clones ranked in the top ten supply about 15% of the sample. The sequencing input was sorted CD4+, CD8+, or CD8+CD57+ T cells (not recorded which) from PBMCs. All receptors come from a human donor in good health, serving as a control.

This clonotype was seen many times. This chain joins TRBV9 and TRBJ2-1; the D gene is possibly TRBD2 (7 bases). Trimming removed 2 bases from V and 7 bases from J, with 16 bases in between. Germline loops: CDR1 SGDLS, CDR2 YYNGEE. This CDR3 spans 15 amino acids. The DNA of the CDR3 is TGTGCCAGCAGCGTGGCTCCGGGGGGCCGGAATGAGCAGTTCTTC. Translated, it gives CASSVAPGGRNEQFF.

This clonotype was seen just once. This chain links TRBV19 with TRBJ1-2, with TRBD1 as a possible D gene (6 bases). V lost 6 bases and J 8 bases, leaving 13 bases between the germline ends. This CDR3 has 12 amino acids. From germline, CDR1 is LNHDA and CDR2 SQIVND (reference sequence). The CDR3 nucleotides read TGTGCCAGTAGCAACGACAGGTTCGGCTACACCTTC. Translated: CASSNDRFGYTF.

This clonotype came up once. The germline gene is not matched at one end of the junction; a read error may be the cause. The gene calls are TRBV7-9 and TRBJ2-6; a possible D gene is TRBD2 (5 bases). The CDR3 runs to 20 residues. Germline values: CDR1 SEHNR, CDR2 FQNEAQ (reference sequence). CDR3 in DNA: TGCGCCAGCAGCCCCTCTCTTCGGCAAGATTCCTCGGGGGGGGCCAACGTCCTGACTTTC. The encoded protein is CASSPSLRQDSSGGANVLTF.

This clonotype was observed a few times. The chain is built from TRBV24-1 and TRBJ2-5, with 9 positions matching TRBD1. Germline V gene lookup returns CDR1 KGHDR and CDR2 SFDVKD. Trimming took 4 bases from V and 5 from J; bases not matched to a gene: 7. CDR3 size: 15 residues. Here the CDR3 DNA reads TGTGCCACCAGTGACCAGCGGACAGGGGAGGAGACCCAGTACTTC. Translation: CATSDQRTGEETQYF.

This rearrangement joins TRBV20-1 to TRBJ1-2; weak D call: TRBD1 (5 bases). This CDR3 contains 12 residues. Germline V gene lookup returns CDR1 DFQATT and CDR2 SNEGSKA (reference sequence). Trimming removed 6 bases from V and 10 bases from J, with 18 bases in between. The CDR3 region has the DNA TGCAGTGCCACAGCCGACAGCGAATCCTACACCTTC. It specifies CSATADSESYTF.

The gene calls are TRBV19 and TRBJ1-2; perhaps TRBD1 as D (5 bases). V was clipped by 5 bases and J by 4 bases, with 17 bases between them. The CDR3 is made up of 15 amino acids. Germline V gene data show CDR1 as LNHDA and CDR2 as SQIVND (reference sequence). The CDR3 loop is CASSVGSGGFYGYTF. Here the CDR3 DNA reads TGTGCCAGTAGTGTTGGCTCGGGGGGTTTCTATGGCTACACCTTC.

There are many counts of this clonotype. The DNA for the CDR3 is TGTGCCAGCAGCTTATTCGACGTGAACCAGCCCCTTGGAAACACCATATATTTT. As protein: CASSLFDVNQPLGNTIYF. V usage is TRBV7-8 and J usage is TRBJ1-3; D remains ambiguous. Germline V gives CDR1 SGHVS, CDR2 FQNEAQ. The CDR3 covers 18 residues. Trimming pared 2 bases from V and 3 bases from J, leaving 20 bases between. Drawing the rest from reference TRBV7-8 and TRBJ1-3, the complete variable domain is GAGVSQSPRYKVAKRGQDVALRCDPISGHVSLFWYQQALGQGPEFLTYFQNEAQLDKSGLPSDRFFAERPEGSVSTLKIQRTQQEDSAVYLCASSLFDVNQPLGNTIYFGEGSWLTVV.

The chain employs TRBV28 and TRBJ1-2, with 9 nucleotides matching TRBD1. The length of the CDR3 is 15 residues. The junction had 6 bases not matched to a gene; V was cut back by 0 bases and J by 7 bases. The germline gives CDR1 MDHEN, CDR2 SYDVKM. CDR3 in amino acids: CASSLWDRGAGGYTF. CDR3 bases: TGTGCCAGCAGTTTATGGGACAGGGGAGCAGGTGGCTACACCTTC.

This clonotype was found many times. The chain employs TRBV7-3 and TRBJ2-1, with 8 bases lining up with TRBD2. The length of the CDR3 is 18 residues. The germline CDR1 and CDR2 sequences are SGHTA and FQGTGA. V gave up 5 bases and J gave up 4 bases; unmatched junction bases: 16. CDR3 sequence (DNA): TGTGCCAGCAGCCTCTACCTCAGAAGCGGGGGAGGATACAATGAGCAGTTCTTC. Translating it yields CASSLYLRSGGGYNEQFF.

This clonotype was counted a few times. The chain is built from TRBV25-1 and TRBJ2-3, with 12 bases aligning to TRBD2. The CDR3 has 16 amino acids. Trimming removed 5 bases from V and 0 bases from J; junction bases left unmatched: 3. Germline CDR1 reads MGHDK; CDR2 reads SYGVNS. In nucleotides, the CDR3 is TGTGCCAGCAGTCCTGGACTAGCGGGGAGCACAGATACGCAGTATTTT. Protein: CASSPGLAGSTDTQYF.

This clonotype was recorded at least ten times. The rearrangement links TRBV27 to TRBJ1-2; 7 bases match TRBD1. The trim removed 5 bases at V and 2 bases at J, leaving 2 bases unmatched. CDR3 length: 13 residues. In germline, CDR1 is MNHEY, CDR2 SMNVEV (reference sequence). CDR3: CASSQTGNYGYTF. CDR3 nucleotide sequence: TGTGCCAGCAGTCAGACAGGGAACTATGGCTACACCTTC.

Written as DNA, the CDR3 is TGTGCCAGCAGTGAAGCTCCGGGGCCCGGGGAGCTGTTTTTT. It yields the protein CASSEAPGPGELFF. The J gene is TRBJ2-2, the V gene TRBV6-1; D might be TRBD1 or TRBD2, each matching 5 bases. Trimming pared 0 bases from V and 6 bases from J, leaving 8 bases between. The CDR3 has 14 residues. Looked up from germline, CDR1 is MNHNS and CDR2 is SASEGT.

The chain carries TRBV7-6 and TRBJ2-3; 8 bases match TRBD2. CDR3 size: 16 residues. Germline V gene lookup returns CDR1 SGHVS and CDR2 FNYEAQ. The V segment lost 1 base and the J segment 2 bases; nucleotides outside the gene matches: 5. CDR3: CASSLGSGGATDTQYF. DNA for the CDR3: TGTGCCAGCAGCTTAGGGAGCGGGGGAGCCACAGATACGCAGTATTTT.

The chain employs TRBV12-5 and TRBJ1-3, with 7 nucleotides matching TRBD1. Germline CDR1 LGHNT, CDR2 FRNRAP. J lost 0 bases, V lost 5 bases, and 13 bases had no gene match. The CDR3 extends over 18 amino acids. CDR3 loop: CASGPQGQTKSSGNTIYF. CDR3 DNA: TGTGCTAGTGGTCCTCAGGGACAGACTAAGAGCTCTGGAAACACCATATATTTT.

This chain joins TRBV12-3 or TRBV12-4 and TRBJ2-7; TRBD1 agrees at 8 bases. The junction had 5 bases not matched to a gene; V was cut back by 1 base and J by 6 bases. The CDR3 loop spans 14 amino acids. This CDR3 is CASSLGTGIREQYF. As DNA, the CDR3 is TGTGCCAGCAGTTTAGGGACAGGGATCCGCGAGCAGTACTTC.

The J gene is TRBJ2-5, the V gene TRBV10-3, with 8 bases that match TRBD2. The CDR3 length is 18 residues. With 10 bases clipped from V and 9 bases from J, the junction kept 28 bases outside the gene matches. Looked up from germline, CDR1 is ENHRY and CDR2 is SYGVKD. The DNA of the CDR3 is TGTGCCAGCAGCCCCCGGGGGGGGCAGGCGAACACCGGGGAAGCCCAGTACTTC. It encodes CASSPRGGQANTGEAQYF.

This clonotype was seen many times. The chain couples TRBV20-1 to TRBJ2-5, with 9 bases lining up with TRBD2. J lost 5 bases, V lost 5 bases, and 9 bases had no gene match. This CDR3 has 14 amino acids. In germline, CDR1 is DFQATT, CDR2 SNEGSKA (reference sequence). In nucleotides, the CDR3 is TGCAGTGCTGACCGAGCGGGGGGCACGGAGACCCAGTACTTC. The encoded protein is CSADRAGGTETQYF.